The entry below gives a single TCR beta chain sequence along with its context. These data come from a study of cytomegalovirus exposure and HLA in healthy donors. 13 Jbeta primers and 60 Vbeta primers were used for the PCR. Sequencing was performed with immunoSEQ multiplex PCR; in TCRdb, only in-frame clones are kept and a portion is missing. The profile covers around 150,000 clones, with 70% appearing a single time and about 4.5% taken by the ten largest. Germline CDR1 MGHRA, CDR2 YSYEKL. The CDR3 extends over 15 amino acids. The ends were cut back, 5 bases at V and 5 bases at J, with 18 bases in the middle.

The chain links TRBV4-1 to TRBJ2-5, with TRBD1 as a possible D gene (7 bases). The sample was PBMCs. The clonotype originates from a man younger than 35 in good health and CMV-seropositive. The CDR3 loop reads CASSSRGGGTETQYF. The CDR3 region has the DNA TGCGCCAGCAGCTCCAGAGGAGGGGGCACGGAGACCCAGTACTTC.